This section outlines one T cell receptor (beta chain) sequence together with its context. This clone was seen more than once but under ten times. Its specific antigen is unknown. No base quality values were provided; no much bigger clone lies one nucleotide off. The source of the sample is a study of tumor-infiltrating lymphocytes in localized non-small cell lung cancer (dated by TCRdb to the early 2020s). Turning to the overall study: Patients whose samples were collected after neoadjuvant chemotherapy, as well as both smokers and never-smokers and several histologies, were included in the cohort. Each patient provided resected tumor tissue plus uninvolved lung tissue from the same patient, with the uninvolved lung tissue described as non-adjacent to the tumor. Alongside flow cytometry, multiplex immunofluorescence, RNA-seq, exome sequencing and proteomics, TCR sequencing was applied to the same patients as one of several integrated assays. The overall ICON cohort was composed of 150 or so surgical patients with localized non-small cell lung cancer whose tumors were resected. The paired tumor versus uninvolved lung comparison of immunoSEQ T-cell fraction included a few dozen patients. Summary of the overall study and its limitations: TCRbeta sequencing supported higher T cell infiltration in tumors than in uninvolved lung tissue, consistent with immunofluorescence CD3 counts. The TCR-derived T-cell fraction showed no difference between the flow cytometry-defined immunotypes IM1 (good prognosis) and IM2 (poor prognosis). Different pieces of the same tissue were used for different assays, so technical variation could not be separated from intratumor heterogeneity. Assay coverage varied across patients depending on available tissue quantity, so only a subset of the cohort had TCR sequencing.

The T-cell fraction in tumor and uninvolved lung tissue was obtained from TCR sequencing using the immunoSEQ assay. In the original analysis: To analyze survival, patients were divided into a high T-cell fraction group (upper tertile) and a low T-cell fraction group (lower two tertiles), and the two groups were compared using a log-rank test. A signed-rank test was used to test paired tumor versus uninvolved lung differences in T-cell fraction. TCRdb's version of the immuneACCESS table is confined to in-frame rearrangements and falls short of the full clone set. An unresolved V gene accounts for under half of the shortfall where checked; the remainder is of unknown origin. Clonal size and the V and J genes are those of that table, whereas D and trimming came from the DNA. This sample has 9,200 or so clones in its table, and approximately 84% of those were observed once. The ten top clones hold 6.5% to 7.5% of the sample.

Enrollment in ICON was initiated in April 2016, and the last patient was enrolled in 2018. From a subcohort of 76 patients, fresh tumor and matched uninvolved tissue were collected for in-depth immune analyses, including TCR sequencing. TCR sequencing was performed on DNA isolated from bulk tissue, without cell sorting. The germline V gene (reference sequence) gives CDR1 as LNHDA and CDR2 as SQIVND. V ends up 6 bases short and J 7 bases short, with an unmatched junction base count of 10. The cysteine opens and the phenylalanine closes a CDR3 of 15 amino acids. The kept DNA is CDR3 alone, 45 bases in frame from the first base.

This sequence uses TRBV19 and TRBJ1-1, and 11 bases in between align with TRBD1. The clonotype originates from a human donor with non-small cell lung cancer. The sample consisted of uninvolved lung tissue not adjacent to the tumor. The base sequence is TGTGCCAGTAGACCCGGACAGGGGGCGGGAAATGAAGCTTTCTTT. The resulting protein is CASRPGQGAGNEAFF.